This entry concerns a single TCR beta chain. The data derive from a study of blood T cells in healthy people across ages. Combining a sample-barcoded 5' primer with a J-beta primer mix, a second PCR ran for roughly 6 to 11 cycles. TCRdb independently ran MiXCR on the 5' RACE reads; one entry per CDR3 protein. Counted here are 1.5 million to 2 million distinct CDR3 sequences, about 28% occurring once; the ten biggest clones make up 7.7%. The CDR3 length is 16 residues. Looked up from germline, CDR1 is SGHTA and CDR2 is FQGNSA. Trimming took off 7 bases at V and 2 bases at J, with 19 bases between the two ends.

The sequenced sample consisted of blood. The clonotype originates from a woman aged 30 to 39 in good health. The J gene is TRBJ2-3, the V gene TRBV7-2; D ambiguous. This CDR3 reads CASNVRRTFSTDTQYF. CDR3 DNA: TGTGCCAGCAACGTTAGGCGGACCTTCTCCACAGATACGCAGTATTTT.